This entry lists 21 T cell receptor beta chains sequenced from one sample in a study of blood T cell repertoires in COVID-19. The method was immunoSEQ multiplex PCR; TCRdb's version includes in-frame clones alone and lacks a portion of them. Among roughly 250,000 clones listed, around four fifths were seen once. Input material: peripheral blood. These receptors were collected from a woman of 80 years or more with acute or convalescent COVID-19.

As for this clone: In the same sample, other DNA sequences code for this CDR3. The chain recombines TRBV7-3 with TRBJ2-3; D might be TRBD2 (6 bases). Trimming took 4 bases from V and 1 from J, leaving 6 bases between them. Germline V gene sequence: CDR1 SGHTA, CDR2 FQGTGA. CDR3 length: 13 amino acids. The chain's CDR3 is CASSSSGTDTQYF. DNA for the CDR3: TGTGCCAGCAGCTCTAGCGGCACAGATACGCAGTATTTT.

The rearrangement uses TRBV7-6 and TRBJ2-1, with TRBD2 as a possible D gene (6 bases). Trimming pared 3 bases from V and 7 bases from J, leaving 10 bases between. Germline V gene sequence: CDR1 SGHVS, CDR2 FNYEAQ. The CDR3 spans 13 residues. Written as DNA, the CDR3 is TGTGCCAGCAGCTTCACGGGGACTAATGAGCAGTTCTTC. This encodes CASSFTGTNEQFF. Variable domain in full (rest from reference TRBV7-6 and TRBJ2-1): GAGVSQSPRYKVTKRGQDVALRCDPISGHVSLYWYRQALGQGPEFLTYFNYEAQQDKSGLPNDRFSAERPEGSISTLTIQRTEQRDSAMYRCASSFTGTNEQFFGPGTRLTVL.

This clone occurred a few times. The chain joins TRBV7-8 to TRBJ2-7; weak D call: TRBD1 (6 bases). This CDR3 has 16 amino acids. Between the trimmed V and J ends, which lost 3 bases and 1 base, there was a span of 16 bases. Per the germline V gene, CDR1 is SGHVS and CDR2 is FQNEAQ. CDR3 sequence reads: CASSLTGVVLSYEQYF. CDR3 DNA: TGTGCCAGCAGCTTGACAGGAGTAGTTCTGTCCTACGAGCAGTACTTC.

This clone was observed a handful of times. This chain uses TRBV11-2 with TRBJ1-1; 8 nucleotides agree with TRBD1. The CDR3 consists of 13 residues. Looked up from germline, CDR1 is SGHAT and CDR2 is FQNNGV. With 0 bases clipped from V and 10 bases from J, the junction kept 4 bases outside the gene matches. CDR3 bases: TGTGCCAGCAGCTTAGACCGACAGGGGAGAGCTTTCTTT. It translates to CASSLDRQGRAFF.

The rearrangement links TRBV6-5 to TRBJ2-5; D remains ambiguous. The germline V gene has CDR1 MNHEY and CDR2 SVGAGI. V shed 4 bases and J shed 4 bases, with 7 bases lying between them. CDR3 length: 12 residues. In DNA, the CDR3 is TGTGCCAGCAGTTCCCTCGTAGAGACCCAGTACTTC. It yields the protein CASSSLVETQYF.

This chain uses TRBV6-6 with TRBJ1-2, with TRBD1 matching 7 bases. The V gene end was trimmed by 2 bases and the J gene end by 6 bases; junction bases not matched to a gene: 3. Germline CDR1 is MNHNY and CDR2 is SVGAGI (reference sequence). The CDR3 loop spans 13 amino acids. The CDR3 reads CASSYNQGDGYTF. Written as DNA, the CDR3 is TGTGCCAGCAGTTACAACCAGGGGGATGGCTACACCTTC.

This chain uses TRBV7-2 with TRBJ2-7; TRBD2 agrees at 7 bases. Germline values: CDR1 SGHTA, CDR2 FQGNSA. The CDR3 runs to 14 residues. The J segment lost 2 bases and the V segment lost 5 bases, leaving 6 bases of the junction unmatched. DNA of the CDR3: TGTGCCAGCAGCCTGACTAGCCCTCCCTACGAGCAGTACTTC. This sequence encodes CASSLTSPPYEQYF.

V and J are TRBV5-1 and TRBJ2-7; D might be TRBD1 (5 bases). The CDR3 runs to 16 residues. Trimming took 4 bases from V and 4 from J, leaving 21 bases between them. The germline gives CDR1 SGHRS, CDR2 YFSETQ. The CDR3 reads CASSNGGGAGLYEQYF. The CDR3 region has the DNA TGCGCCAGCAGCAATGGCGGTGGCGCAGGGTTGTACGAGCAGTACTTC.

This chain joins TRBV5-1 and TRBJ2-7; D might be TRBD2 (6 bases). Between the trimmed V and J ends, which lost 7 bases and 0 bases, there was a span of 14 bases. Germline CDR1 and CDR2: SGHRS and YFSETQ. This CDR3 contains 14 residues. CDR3 coding DNA: TGCGCCAGCGGTTCTAGCGTTAGCTCCTACGAGCAGTACTTC. It yields the protein CASGSSVSSYEQYF.

This chain joins TRBV5-1 and TRBJ2-1; 9 positions agree with TRBD2. This CDR3 has 16 residues. Germline CDR1 reads SGHRS; CDR2 reads YFSETQ. V gave up 1 base and J gave up 7 bases; unmatched junction bases: 9. The DNA for the CDR3 is TGCGCCAGCAGCTTGATACCCGCGGGAGGGCCAAATGAGCAGTTCTTC. Translation: CASSLIPAGGPNEQFF.

This chain joins TRBV7-9 and TRBJ2-3; D call uncertain. Per germline, CDR1 SEHNR and CDR2 FQNEAQ (reference sequence). This CDR3 has 13 residues. Between the trimmed V and J ends, which lost 2 bases and 2 bases, there was a span of 5 bases. CDR3 loop: CASSLPNTDTQYF. The CDR3 nucleotides read TGTGCCAGCAGCTTACCCAACACAGATACGCAGTATTTT.

The chain combines TRBV18 with TRBJ1-2, with D possibly TRBD1 on 5 matching bases. CDR1 is KGHSH, CDR2 LQKENI, per germline. V was shortened by 3 bases and J by 4 bases, with 12 bases between the two germline ends. The CDR3 spans 14 residues. CDR3 residues: CASSPVTDGYGYTF. In nucleotides, the CDR3 is TGTGCCAGCTCACCTGTGACAGACGGCTATGGCTACACCTTC.

V gene TRBV4-2 combines with J gene TRBJ2-2; unclear D gene. CDR1 and CDR2 from the germline V gene are LGHNA and YNFKEQ. V lost 5 bases and J 5 bases, leaving 12 bases between the germline ends. CDR3 length: 14 amino acids. CDR3 sequence reads: CASSNSKETGELFF. CDR3 bases: TGTGCCAGCAGCAATAGCAAGGAGACCGGGGAGCTGTTTTTT.

The chain combines TRBV5-1 with TRBJ2-2; D possibly corresponds to TRBD2 (5 bases). Trimming shortened V by 0 bases and J by 5 bases, and 14 bases separated the two germline ends. This CDR3 comprises 16 residues. Germline V gene lookup returns CDR1 SGHRS and CDR2 YFSETQ. CDR3 DNA: TGCGCCAGCAGCTTGGTTGTCAGAACGGGGACCGGGGAGCTGTTTTTT. Translating gives CASSLVVRTGTGELFF.

In DNA form, the CDR3 reads TGTGCCAGCAGTTGGGGGGCGGGAGCTGAAGCTTTCTTT. Translation: CASSWGAGAEAFF. The chain recombines TRBV6-2 or TRBV6-3 with TRBJ1-1; the D gene is possibly TRBD1 (6 bases). V was trimmed by 4 bases and J by 6 bases, leaving 12 bases between them. The V gene's germline CDR1 is MNHEY and CDR2 SVGEGT. This CDR3 contains 13 residues.

Here the CDR3 reads CASSAQFRGQDEQYF. CDR3 sequence (DNA): TGTGCCAGCAGCGCACAATTCAGGGGTCAGGACGAGCAGTACTTC. The rearrangement joins TRBV7-6 to TRBJ2-7; possible D gene TRBD1, 6 bases. The CDR3 has 15 residues. The V and J ends lost 5 bases and 5 bases respectively, with 19 bases between them. CDR1 and CDR2 (germline): SGHVS, FNYEAQ.

The rearrangement links TRBV6-2 or TRBV6-3 to TRBJ1-1; D is possibly TRBD1 (5 bases). The CDR3 totals 15 residues. V was trimmed by 0 bases and J by 5 bases, leaving 13 bases between them. CDR1 is MNHEY and CDR2 is SVGEGT in the germline V gene. CDR3 sequence (DNA): TGTGCCAGCAGTTACTCGGTGGACACGCGGACTGAAGCTTTCTTT. Translation: CASSYSVDTRTEAFF.

This clone was picked up a small number of times. The rearrangement links TRBV5-1 to TRBJ2-5; D possibly corresponds to TRBD1 (6 bases). The CDR3 runs 14 residues. V dropped 4 bases and J dropped 4 bases, with 14 bases sitting between them. CDR1 SGHRS and CDR2 YFSETQ come from the germline V gene. Here the CDR3 DNA reads TGCGCCAGCAGCGAGGGGGAGTGGGGAGAGACCCAGTACTTC. Protein: CASSEGEWGETQYF.

The chain links TRBV23-1 to TRBJ1-5; tentatively, D is TRBD1 (5 bases). TRBV23-1 is classed as an ORF, of uncertain function. This CDR3 spans 15 amino acids. Trimming shortened V by 3 bases and J by 1 base, and 10 bases separated the two germline ends. This CDR3 is CASSHLGRSNQPQHF. The CDR3 DNA reads as TGCGCCAGCAGTCATTTGGGGCGGAGCAATCAGCCCCAGCATTTT.

V is TRBV5-5 and J is TRBJ1-1; 7 bases align to TRBD1. In germline, CDR1 is SGHKS, CDR2 YYEKEE (reference sequence). The CDR3 totals 15 residues. V shed 4 bases and J 5 bases; nucleotides not matched to a gene: 11. CDR3 region: CASSTWTGGKTEAFF. For the CDR3, the DNA is TGTGCCAGCAGCACCTGGACAGGAGGAAAGACTGAAGCTTTCTTT.

The table lists this clone with a few counts. This rearrangement joins TRBV5-1 to TRBJ2-7; tentatively, D is TRBD2 (5 bases). The CDR3 runs to 14 residues. Trimming shortened V by 2 bases and J by 6 bases, and 15 bases separated the two germline ends. Germline CDR1 reads SGHRS; CDR2 reads YFSETQ. CDR3 in amino acids: CASSLVSTGIEQYF. The CDR3 DNA reads TGCGCCAGCAGCTTAGTTTCGACCGGGATCGAGCAGTACTTC.